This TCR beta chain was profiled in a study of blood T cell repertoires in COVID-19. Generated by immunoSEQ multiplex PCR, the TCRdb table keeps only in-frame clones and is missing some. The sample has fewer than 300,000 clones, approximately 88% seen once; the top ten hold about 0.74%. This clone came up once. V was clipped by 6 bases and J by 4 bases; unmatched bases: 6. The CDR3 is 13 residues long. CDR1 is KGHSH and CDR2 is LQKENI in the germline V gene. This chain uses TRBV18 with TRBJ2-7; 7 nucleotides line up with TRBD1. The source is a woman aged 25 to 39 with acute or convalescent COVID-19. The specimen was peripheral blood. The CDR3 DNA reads TGTGCCAGCTCCGACAGGGCCACATACGAGCAGTACTTC. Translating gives CASSDRATYEQYF. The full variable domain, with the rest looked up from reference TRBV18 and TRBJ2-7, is NAGVMQNPRHLVRRRGQEARLRCSPMKGHSHVYWYRQLPEEGLKFMVYLQKENIIDESGMPKERFSAEFPKEGPSILRIQQVVRGDSAAYFCASSDRATYEQYFGPGTRLTVT.